The rows below give T cell receptor beta chains drawn from one sample of a study of vaccination and CD4 T cells after COVID-19. Their target antigens are unknown. TCRdb analysed the PCR reads with MiXCR anew, one entry per CDR3 protein. Of about 14,000 distinct CDR3 sequences detected, approximately 60% appear once; the ten largest clones hold 11% to 15%. The material sequenced was CD4+ T cells from blood, cultured in vitro. The source of these receptors is a human donor who had recovered from COVID-19. The CDR3 runs from the conserved cysteine through the conserved F or W. The order of the fields is D gene, J gene, clone size, V gene, CDR3 DNA, CDR3 protein. The D gene is left open where the match is weak. Where a row states a size, it is once, few, many or the class of an expanded clone; other rows omit it.

. | TRBJ2-7 | . | TRBV7-8 | TGTGCCAGCAGCGGCAGGGCCCCCTACGAGCAGTACTTC | CASSGRAPYEQYF
TRBD2 | TRBJ2-1 | . | TRBV4-2 | TGTGCCAGCAGCCCAGGACTAGCGGGAGACAATGAGCAGTTCTTC | CASSPGLAGDNEQFF
. | TRBJ2-5 | few | TRBV20-1 | TGCAGTGCTCCGGGGGCCCAGGGCTTCCAAGAGACCCAGTACTTC | CSAPGAQGFQETQYF
TRBD2 | TRBJ2-3 | . | TRBV5-4 | TGTGCCAGCAGACCGGGACTAAGCACAGATACGCAGTATTTT | CASRPGLSTDTQYF
. | TRBJ2-5 | . | TRBV30 | TGTGCCTGGAGTGAATCAGGGGCTAGAGAGACCCAGTACTTC | CAWSESGARETQYF
. | TRBJ2-3 | . | TRBV19 | TGTGCCAGTAGGAAGGGCCTCACAGATACGCAGTATTTT | CASRKGLTDTQYF
TRBD2 | TRBJ2-1 | . | TRBV6-2/TRBV6-3 | TGTGCCAGCAGCCCCTTAGGTAGCGGGAGCTATGAGCAGTTCTTC | CASSPLGSGSYEQFF
TRBD1 | TRBJ1-2 | . | TRBV27 | TGTGCCAGCAGTTTATTTTTAGGGGGCCGACTCTATGGCTACACCTTC | CASSLFLGGRLYGYTF
. | TRBJ1-1 | . | TRBV6-1 | TGTGCCAGCAGTGGTCAGGGCAGGGACGCTTTCTTT | CASSGQGRDAFF
. | TRBJ1-4 | few | TRBV7-9 | TGTGCCAGCAGCTTAGCGGGGACGGGGATTAGGGAAAAACTGTTTTTT | CASSLAGTGIREKLFF
. | TRBJ1-2 | . | TRBV20-1 | TGCAGTGCTAGGGTTGGGGAGGGCGGCTACACCTTC | CSARVGEGGYTF
TRBD1 | TRBJ2-6 | once | TRBV11-3 | TGTGCCAGCAGCGGACAGGGATCCTCCGGGGCCAACGTCCTGACTTTC | CASSGQGSSGANVLTF
. | TRBJ1-2 | few | TRBV6-1 | TGTGCCAGCATCCCCAGGGAGGGTTATGGCTACACCTTC | CASIPREGYGYTF
. | TRBJ1-2 | . | TRBV2 | TGTGCCAGCCTCTTCGGTCGGAAGGGATATGGCTACACCTTC | CASLFGRKGYGYTF
. | TRBJ1-3 | . | TRBV6-1 | TGTGCCAGCCGAGTGGGGTTTGGAGGAAACACCATATATTTT | CASRVGFGGNTIYF
TRBD2 | TRBJ2-1 | . | TRBV6-1 | TGTGCCAGCAGTGCCCTGGGGAGCGGGGGTTACAATGAGCAGTTCTTC | CASSALGSGGYNEQFF
. | TRBJ1-2 | few | TRBV20-1 | TGCAGTGCTAGAGATCAAGGTTCAGCATCTAACTATGGCTACACCTTC | CSARDQGSASNYGYTF
TRBD2 | TRBJ2-7 | . | TRBV7-2 | TGTGCCAGCAGCTCGGGACTAGCGGACCTGAGGGAGCAGTACTTC | CASSSGLADLREQYF
. | TRBJ2-7 | . | TRBV7-9 | TGTGCCAGCAGCCCTGGACGGAGCTCCTACGAGCAGTACTTC | CASSPGRSSYEQYF
TRBD2 | TRBJ2-5 | . | TRBV27 | TGTGCCAGCAGTCCCACTTGGGTAGGCGGGGGGGAGACCCAGTACTTC | CASSPTWVGGGETQYF
. | TRBJ2-7 | . | TRBV28 | TGTGCCAGCAGTACCAGGGGGGAATCCTCCTACGAGCAGTACTTC | CASSTRGESSYEQYF
. | TRBJ2-3 | . | TRBV20-1 | TGCAGTGCTAGTGTATCGGGCGTGAGGGGCACGACAGATACGCAGTATTTT | CSASVSGVRGTTDTQYF
TRBD1 | TRBJ1-5 | . | TRBV19 | TGTGCCAGTCACAGGGGGGGCAATCAGCCCCAGCATTTT | CASHRGGNQPQHF
. | TRBJ2-3 | few | TRBV10-3 | TGTGCCATCAGTGAGTCTGAGTCAGATACGCAGTATTTT | CAISESESDTQYF
TRBD1 | TRBJ1-1 | . | TRBV19 | TGTGCCGCAAGCGGCCAGGGGGGGACTGAAGCTTTCTTT | CAASGQGGTEAFF
TRBD2 | TRBJ2-2 | . | TRBV24-1 | TGTGCCACCAGTGACCGAAGACTAGCGGCGAACACCGGGGAGCTGTTTTTT | CATSDRRLAANTGELFF
TRBD1 | TRBJ2-7 | . | TRBV10-1 | TGCGCCAGTACGGGGACAGGCAAGTTCTCACTATTCCACGAGCAGTACTTC | CASTGTGKFSLFHEQYF
. | TRBJ1-6 | . | TRBV25-1 | TGTGCCAGCAGTGAGGGGGCGGGTTATAATTCACCCCTCCACTTT | CASSEGAGYNSPLHF
. | TRBJ1-5 | . | TRBV6-5 | TGTGCCAGCAGTTGGGACGATCGGGGGCAGCCCCAGCATTTT | CASSWDDRGQPQHF
. | TRBJ2-1 | . | TRBV6-5 | TGTGCCAGCAGTTACTCGAAGGGGCGGGGTGAGCAGTTCTTC | CASSYSKGRGEQFF
TRBD1 | TRBJ2-2 | few | TRBV7-9 | TGTGCCAGCAGCTCCGGGACAGGGAACACCGGGGAGCTGTTTTTT | CASSSGTGNTGELFF
. | TRBJ1-4 | . | TRBV7-6 | TGTGCCAGCAGCTTAGAACCGGGTGGAAATGAAAAACTGTTTTTT | CASSLEPGGNEKLFF
TRBD1 | TRBJ1-1 | . | TRBV6-1 | TGTGCCAGCAGTCCTTGGACAGGGGAGGACACTGAAGCTTTCTTT | CASSPWTGEDTEAFF
. | TRBJ1-5 | few | TRBV6-1 | TGTGCCAGCAGTACAACAGGTAATCAGCCCCAGCATTTT | CASSTTGNQPQHF
TRBD2 | TRBJ2-1 | . | TRBV20-1 | TGCAGTGCTAGACAGTTTACCGGGACTAGCGGGAGGGCTTTAGTCTCCTACAATGAGCAGTTCTTC | CSARQFTGTSGRALVSYNEQFF
TRBD1 | TRBJ1-2 | few | TRBV20-1 | TGCAGTGCTCCGGGGACAGGGGTTACCTATGGCTACACCTTC | CSAPGTGVTYGYTF
. | TRBJ1-4 | . | TRBV5-1 | TGCGCCAGCAGCTTGGCTGGGGCCCTTAATGAAAAACTGTTTTTT | CASSLAGALNEKLFF
. | TRBJ2-7 | . | TRBV6-1 | TGTGCCAGCAACTCCGGGGGTGATGGTTACGAGCAGTACTTC | CASNSGGDGYEQYF
. | TRBJ1-1 | . | TRBV6-1 | TGTGCCAGCAGTGCGACGACGGGGAACACTGAAGCTTTCTTT | CASSATTGNTEAFF
TRBD1 | TRBJ1-2 | few | TRBV28 | TGTGCCAGCAGTGAGACTCGGACAGGGGGTGGCTACACCTTC | CASSETRTGGGYTF
. | TRBJ2-5 | . | TRBV20-1 | TGCAGTCCGGGGGTAGAGACCCAGTACTTC | CSPGVETQYF
TRBD2 | TRBJ2-2 | . | TRBV29-1 | TGCAGCGTTCACTCCTTAGCGGGACGTAACACCGGGGAGCTGTTTTTT | CSVHSLAGRNTGELFF
. | TRBJ2-5 | . | TRBV7-9 | TGTGCCAGCAGCGCTCGAGGGGCCAGCCACCAAGAGACCCAGTACTTC | CASSARGASHQETQYF
TRBD1 | TRBJ1-2 | . | TRBV9 | TGTGCCGGCAGCGTTGGGACAGGGGACGGCTATGGCTACACCTTC | CAGSVGTGDGYGYTF
TRBD2 | TRBJ2-1 | . | TRBV27 | TGTGCCAGCAGTTCGACTAGCGGGAGTAGGCAGGAGCAGTTCTTC | CASSSTSGSRQEQFF
. | TRBJ1-1 | . | TRBV2 | TGTGCCAGCAGTGAACAGGGCAGGGTGACTGAAGCTTTCTTT | CASSEQGRVTEAFF
. | TRBJ2-6 | few | TRBV24-1 | TGTGCCACCAGCGCCGAGGGGACTGGGGCCAACGTCCTGACTTTC | CATSAEGTGANVLTF